These 23 T cell receptor beta chains originate from one sample sequenced in a study of cytomegalovirus exposure and HLA in healthy donors. PCR amplification relied on 60 Vbeta primers (plus 13 Jbeta primers). Here immunoSEQ multiplex PCR was the method, and the copy in TCRdb shows in-frame clones only, minus some. The sample contains 150,000 to 200,000 clones, around three quarters of which appear only once. Sequenced input: PBMCs. The receptors come from a woman aged 45-65 years in good health and CMV-seronegative.

The chain employs TRBV5-6 and TRBJ1-2; 7 nucleotides match TRBD1. V dropped 4 bases and J dropped 3; count of bases not matched to a gene: 6. Looked up from germline, CDR1 is SGHDT and CDR2 is YYEEEE. The CDR3 is made up of 14 amino acids. Here the CDR3 DNA reads TGTGCCAGCAGCAGAACAACAGGGGACTATGGCTACACCTTC. Residues: CASSRTTGDYGYTF. The full variable domain, with the rest looked up from reference TRBV5-6 and TRBJ1-2, is DAGVTQSPTHLIKTRGQQVTLRCSPKSGHDTVSWYQQALGQGPQFIFQYYEEEERQRGNFPDRFSGHQFPNYSSELNVNALLLGDSALYLCASSRTTGDYGYTFGSGTRLTVV.

The chain has TRBV19 and TRBJ2-3; perhaps TRBD2 as D (6 bases). CDR3 length equals 14 residues. Deletions cut 1 base from V and 2 bases from J, with 7 bases between. Germline V gene lookup returns CDR1 LNHDA and CDR2 SQIVND (reference sequence). CDR3: CASSIGGATDTQYF. The CDR3 DNA follows: TGTGCCAGTAGTATAGGCGGGGCCACAGATACGCAGTATTTT.

The chain combines TRBV7-8 with TRBJ2-2; 9 nucleotides line up with TRBD2. Germline V gives CDR1 SGHVS, CDR2 FQNEAQ. This CDR3 spans 15 amino acids. V trimming: 7 bases; J trimming: 1 base; junction bases outside the gene matches: 4. CDR3: CASTRSGGNTGELFF. CDR3 DNA sequence: TGTGCCAGCACCCGTAGCGGGGGGAACACCGGGGAGCTGTTTTTT.

The chain recombines TRBV27 with TRBJ2-7, with TRBD2 matching over 13 bases. Trimming removed 6 bases from V and 4 bases from J; junction bases left unmatched: 15. Germline V gene data show CDR1 as MNHEY and CDR2 as SMNVEV (reference sequence). The CDR3 contains 18 residues. The CDR3 nucleotides are TGTGCCAGCAGGGCACTAGCGGGAGGGCCTCAGAATCCGTACGAGCAGTACTTC. This gives the protein CASRALAGGPQNPYEQYF.

The rearrangement links TRBV2 to TRBJ1-1; D remains unclear. Between the trimmed V and J ends, which lost 6 bases and 4 bases, there was a span of 15 bases. The CDR3 spans 14 residues. The germline V gene has CDR1 SNHLY and CDR2 FYNNEI. CDR3 loop: CASRNKGVSTEAFF. In nucleotides, the CDR3 is TGTGCCAGCAGGAACAAGGGAGTGTCCACTGAAGCTTTCTTT.

Worth noting for this clone: The same CDR3 also results from other DNA sequences found in this sample. The V gene is TRBV7-2, the J gene TRBJ2-5, with D perhaps matching TRBD2 (7 bases). The CDR3 consists of 14 residues. From germline, CDR1 is SGHTA and CDR2 FQGNSA. The V and J ends lost 0 bases and 4 bases respectively, with 9 bases between them. The CDR3 region is CASSLAGGGETQYF. CDR3 DNA: TGTGCCAGCAGCTTAGCGGGAGGGGGAGAGACCCAGTACTTC.

The chain links TRBV25-1 to TRBJ2-2, with 15 bases that match TRBD2. Germline V gives CDR1 MGHDK, CDR2 SYGVNS. V was pared by 2 bases and J by 3 bases, with 4 bases of the junction left unmatched. CDR3 size: 18 residues. The CDR3 protein is CASSEIGLAGGDTGELFF. As DNA, the CDR3 is TGTGCCAGCAGTGAAATCGGACTAGCGGGGGGGGACACCGGGGAGCTGTTTTTT.

The chain has TRBV28 and TRBJ2-7; D perhaps matches TRBD2 (5 bases). Trimming pared 3 bases from V and 6 bases from J, leaving 6 bases between. The CDR3 covers 11 residues. CDR1 and CDR2 from the germline V gene are MDHEN and SYDVKM. The CDR3 region is CASSFRGEQYF. The DNA of the CDR3 is TGTGCCAGCAGTTTCCGGGGCGAGCAGTACTTC. Based on the CDR3 plus reference TRBV28 and TRBJ2-7, the full variable domain is DVKVTQSSRYLVKRTGEKVFLECVQDMDHENMFWYRQDPGLGLRLIYFSYDVKMKEKGDIPEGYSVSREKKERFSLILESASTNQTSMYLCASSFRGEQYFGPGTRLTVT.

CDR3 in amino acids: CASSSVDRNTEAFF. As DNA, the CDR3 is TGTGCCAGCAGCTCCGTCGACAGGAACACTGAAGCTTTCTTT. The rearrangement joins TRBV16 to TRBJ1-1, with D perhaps TRBD1 (5 bases). V was cut by 5 bases and J by 1 base, with 11 bases left in between. Germline lookup yields CDR1 KGHSY and CDR2 FQNENV. This CDR3 has 14 amino acids. The variable domain in full, completed from reference TRBV16 and TRBJ1-1, reads GEEVAQTPKHLVRGEGQKAKLYCAPIKGHSYVFWYQQVLKNEFKFLISFQNENVFDETGMPKERFSAKCLPNSPCSLEIQATKLEDSAVYFCASSSVDRNTEAFFGQGTRLTVV.

This chain uses TRBV5-4 with TRBJ1-2; the match to TRBD1 covers 9 bases. Germline trimming cut 4 bases from V and 6 bases from J; bases unmatched to any gene: 13. Per germline, CDR1 SGHNT and CDR2 YYREEE (reference sequence). This CDR3 is 16 amino acids long. The CDR3 protein is CASSQGQGRGKNGYTF. The CDR3 region has the DNA TGTGCCAGCAGCCAGGGACAGGGTAGGGGAAAAAATGGCTACACCTTC.

A few counts support this clone. The rearrangement uses TRBV5-1 and TRBJ1-3; D gene ambiguous. V was trimmed by 4 bases and J by 8 bases, leaving 7 bases between them. Germline lookup yields CDR1 SGHRS and CDR2 YFSETQ. CDR3 length: 11 residues. The CDR3 reads CASSEADTIYF. CDR3 DNA sequence: TGCGCCAGCAGCGAGGCGGACACCATATATTTT.

Notes on this clone: The sample has other DNA sequences that encode this CDR3 too. This sequence joins TRBV5-1 and TRBJ1-5; D is undetermined. The ends were cut back, 0 bases at V and 0 bases at J, with 7 bases in the middle. Germline CDR1 is SGHRS and CDR2 is YFSETQ. The CDR3 is 15 amino acids. The CDR3 region is CASSLDSYSNQPQHF. CDR3 nucleotides: TGCGCCAGCAGCTTGGACTCCTATAGCAATCAGCCCCAGCATTTT.

The V gene is TRBV4-2, the J gene TRBJ2-6; TRBD1 matches at 11 bases. V was clipped by 1 base and J by 2 bases; unmatched bases: 7. This CDR3 contains 19 residues. Germline V lookup: CDR1 LGHNA, CDR2 YNFKEQ. The CDR3 reads CASSQVVGQGATGANVLTF. The CDR3 coding sequence is TGTGCCAGCAGCCAAGTTGTTGGACAGGGGGCTACTGGGGCCAACGTCCTGACTTTC.

The chain recombines TRBV7-9 with TRBJ2-3; D perhaps matches TRBD1 (5 bases). Germline CDR1 and CDR2: SEHNR and FQNEAQ (reference sequence). The V end was cut by 2 bases, the J end by 0 bases, with 15 bases between. The CDR3 totals 17 residues. As DNA, the CDR3 is TGTGCCAGCAGCTTAACCCAGGGCCACTTTAGCACAGATACGCAGTATTTT. Amino acids: CASSLTQGHFSTDTQYF.

The chain links TRBV7-2 to TRBJ2-2; D may be TRBD2 (6 bases). Germline V gene data show CDR1 as SGHTA and CDR2 as FQGNSA. The CDR3 consists of 13 residues. V was pared by 8 bases and J by 8 bases, with 15 bases between. The CDR3 DNA follows: TGTGCCAGCTCTGCGGGGCGGCGGGGGGAGCTGTTTTTT. Translation gives CASSAGRRGELFF.

This chain links TRBV28 with TRBJ2-7, with 12 bases identical to TRBD2. The germline V gene has CDR1 MDHEN and CDR2 SYDVKM. J lost 7 bases, V lost 6 bases, and 16 bases had no gene match. This CDR3 has 17 amino acids. CDR3 nucleotide sequence: TGTGCCAGCAGCTCCGCCGCTAGCGGGAGGGCCTTGGGTGAGCAGTACTTC. Translation gives CASSSAASGRALGEQYF.

As to this clone: One end of the junction fails to match germline, which may point to a read error. The identical CDR3 is also encoded by other nucleotide sequences in the sample. The J gene is TRBJ1-6, the V gene TRBV18; D is perhaps TRBD1 (5 bases). The germline V gene has CDR1 KGHSH and CDR2 LQKENI. CDR3 size: 14 residues. The chain's CDR3 is CASSTDSHNSPLHF. The CDR3 nucleotides are TGTGCCAGCTCTACCGACAGTCATAATTCCCCCCTCCACTTT.

V is TRBV4-3 and J is TRBJ2-5, with 8 bases lining up with TRBD2. The CDR3 has 16 amino acids. Germline V CDR1 and CDR2: LGHNA, YSLEER. Trimming cost V 0 bases and J 4 bases; bases outside gene matches: 7. This CDR3 is CASSQDRGAGGETQYF. Here the CDR3 DNA reads TGCGCCAGCAGCCAAGATCGGGGGGCGGGAGGAGAGACCCAGTACTTC.

This clone occurred once. This chain joins TRBV7-6 and TRBJ2-5, with 10 positions matching TRBD1. The CDR3 contains 15 residues. Germline V CDR1 and CDR2: SGHVS, FNYEAQ. Trimming cost V 1 base and J 4 bases; bases outside gene matches: 3. The CDR3 loop is CASSLGTGGRETQYF. CDR3 sequence (DNA): TGTGCCAGCAGCTTAGGGACAGGGGGTAGAGAGACCCAGTACTTC.

In regard to this clone: The same CDR3 arises from other DNA sequences in this sample as well. The rearrangement links TRBV28 to TRBJ2-3; 8 bases match TRBD2. From germline, CDR1 is MDHEN and CDR2 SYDVKM. The junction had 13 bases not matched to a gene; V was cut back by 5 bases and J by 0 bases. This CDR3 comprises 18 residues. This chain's CDR3 is CASSTSYGLAGSTDTQYF. DNA for the CDR3: TGTGCCAGCAGTACCTCGTATGGGCTAGCGGGTAGCACAGATACGCAGTATTTT. Based on the CDR3 plus reference TRBV28 and TRBJ2-3, the full variable domain is DVKVTQSSRYLVKRTGEKVFLECVQDMDHENMFWYRQDPGLGLRLIYFSYDVKMKEKGDIPEGYSVSREKKERFSLILESASTNQTSMYLCASSTSYGLAGSTDTQYFGPGTRLTVL.

As concerns this clone: Additional DNA sequences in this sample encode the identical CDR3. V is TRBV7-9 and J is TRBJ2-7; 8 positions match TRBD1. The V gene's germline CDR1 is SEHNR and CDR2 FQNEAQ (reference sequence). CDR3 length equals 15 residues. V trimming: 4 bases; J trimming: 0 bases; junction bases outside the gene matches: 5. CDR3 amino acids: CASSSSTGVSYEQYF. The CDR3 nucleotides are TGTGCCAGCAGCTCGTCGACAGGGGTCTCCTACGAGCAGTACTTC.

V gene TRBV14 combines with J gene TRBJ2-5; D not certain. CDR3 size: 15 residues. Germline CDR1 reads SGHDN; CDR2 reads FVKESK. Trimming pared 5 bases from V and 2 bases from J, leaving 15 bases between. In DNA form, the CDR3 reads TGTGCCAGCAGCTTAACAGATTACAGACAAGAGACCCAGTACTTC. It translates to CASSLTDYRQETQYF.

The chain joins TRBV7-2 to TRBJ2-5; D call uncertain. Trimming left V 0 bases short and J 5 bases short, with 7 bases between. This CDR3 region has 13 residues. Germline V gene data show CDR1 as SGHTA and CDR2 as FQGNSA. CDR3 region: CASSLASVETQYF. The CDR3 DNA is TGTGCCAGCAGCTTAGCCTCCGTGGAGACCCAGTACTTC.